This is a list of T cell receptor beta chains from one sample in a study of metastatic and nonmetastatic thyroid tumors. TCRdb re-called clones from the PCR reads using MiXCR. Of fewer than 30,000 clones listed, about 20% are singletons. The sample was blood. These TCRs come from a male donor with papillary thyroid cancer or a benign thyroid nodule (not recorded which). Some clones in this sample may be carry-over from other donors' samples. The CDR3 runs from the conserved cysteine through the conserved F or W. The D gene is left open where the match is weak. Part of the rows lack a size; the others show once, few, many or a class for expanded clones.

D gene: TRBD1
J gene: TRBJ1-1
V gene: TRBV20-1
clone size: many
CDR3 protein: CSAREGQWNTEAFF
CDR3 DNA: TGCAGTGCTAGAGAGGGACAGTGGAACACTGAAGCTTTCTTT

D gene: -
J gene: TRBJ2-6
V gene: TRBV25-1
clone size: -
CDR3 protein: CASSEKDGSGVNVLTF
CDR3 DNA: TGTGCCAGCAGTGAAAAGGACGGCTCTGGGGTCAACGTCCTTACTTTC

D gene: -
J gene: TRBJ1-2
V gene: TRBV24-1
clone size: -
CDR3 protein: CATSDRRGNYGYTF
CDR3 DNA: TGTGCCACCAGTGACCGAAGGGGAAACTATGGCTACACTTTC

D gene: TRBD1
J gene: TRBJ2-2
V gene: TRBV12-3/TRBV12-4
clone size: -
CDR3 protein: CSSIPRQGSTGELFF
CDR3 DNA: TGTTCCAGCATACCCCGACAGGGCAGCACCGGGGAGCTGTTTTTT

D gene: -
J gene: TRBJ2-1
V gene: TRBV12-3/TRBV12-4
clone size: -
CDR3 protein: CPSRSGTSLSSNEQFF
CDR3 DNA: TGTCCCAGCAGGTCTGGAACTAGTCTGTCTTCGAATGAGCAGTTCTTC

D gene: TRBD1
J gene: TRBJ1-5
V gene: TRBV28
clone size: many
CDR3 protein: CASSPGTAWNQPQHF
CDR3 DNA: TGTGCCAGCAGCCCGGGGACAGCTTGGAATCAGCCCCAGCATTTT

D gene: TRBD2
J gene: TRBJ2-7
V gene: TRBV7-8
clone size: many
CDR3 protein: CASSLASSGGAYEQYF
CDR3 DNA: TGTGCCAGCAGCTTAGCGTCTAGCGGGGGGGCGTACGAGCAGTACTTC

D gene: TRBD1
J gene: TRBJ1-1
V gene: TRBV6-4
clone size: medium-sized
CDR3 protein: CASSEGTGVETEAFF
CDR3 DNA: TGTGCCAGCAGTGAGGGGACAGGGGTAGAAACTGAAGCTTTCTTT

D gene: -
J gene: TRBJ2-2
V gene: TRBV14
clone size: -
CDR3 protein: CASSQYSQEYTGELFF
CDR3 DNA: TGTGCCAGCAGCCAATACTCACAGGAGTACACCGGGGAGCTGTTTTTT

D gene: -
J gene: TRBJ2-1
V gene: TRBV7-3
clone size: many
CDR3 protein: CASSLKGSYNEQFF
CDR3 DNA: TGTGCCAGCAGCTTAAAAGGGAGCTACAATGAGCAGTTCTTC

D gene: -
J gene: TRBJ2-7
V gene: TRBV20-1
clone size: many
CDR3 protein: CSASPGTRTDEQYF
CDR3 DNA: TGCAGTGCTTCTCCCGGGACCCGGACCGACGAGCAGTACTTC

D gene: -
J gene: TRBJ1-2
V gene: TRBV3-1
clone size: many
CDR3 protein: CASRQGLGYGYTF
CDR3 DNA: TGTGCCAGCAGACAGGGTTTAGGCTATGGCTACACCTTC

D gene: TRBD1
J gene: TRBJ2-1
V gene: TRBV20-1
clone size: many
CDR3 protein: CSASRAGGIYNEQFF
CDR3 DNA: TGCAGTGCTAGTCGGGCAGGGGGCATCTACAATGAGCAGTTCTTC

D gene: TRBD1
J gene: TRBJ1-1
V gene: TRBV19
clone size: few
CDR3 protein: CAGRLQGLNTEAFF
CDR3 DNA: TGTGCCGGTAGATTACAGGGGCTGAACACTGAGGCTTTCTTT

D gene: -
J gene: TRBJ2-4
V gene: TRBV3-1
clone size: many
CDR3 protein: CASSSTGIQYF
CDR3 DNA: TGTGCCAGCAGTTCTACAGGGATTCAGTACTTC

D gene: -
J gene: TRBJ1-4
V gene: TRBV6-2/TRBV6-3
clone size: many
CDR3 protein: CASRAQDSFNEKLFF
CDR3 DNA: TGTGCCAGCAGGGCTCAAGACAGCTTTAATGAAAAACTGTTTTTT

D gene: -
J gene: TRBJ2-1
V gene: TRBV20-1
clone size: many
CDR3 protein: CSARDLIAAYNEQFF
CDR3 DNA: TGCAGTGCTAGAGATTTAATAGCGGCTTACAATGAGCAGTTCTTC

D gene: -
J gene: TRBJ2-5
V gene: TRBV6-1
clone size: many
CDR3 protein: CASTRDHKTETQYF
CDR3 DNA: TGTGCCAGCACGCGGGACCACAAGACAGAGACCCAGTACTTC

D gene: -
J gene: TRBJ2-3
V gene: TRBV12-3/TRBV12-4
clone size: many
CDR3 protein: CASIVGGSTDTQYF
CDR3 DNA: TGTGCCAGCATCGTAGGTGGAAGCACAGATACGCAGTATTTT

D gene: TRBD1
J gene: TRBJ1-1
V gene: TRBV20-1
clone size: many
CDR3 protein: CSARQGGMNTEAFF
CDR3 DNA: TGCAGTGCTCGACAGGGAGGGATGAACACTGAAGCTTTCTTT

D gene: -
J gene: TRBJ2-7
V gene: TRBV28
clone size: few
CDR3 protein: CASSIDYEQYF
CDR3 DNA: TGTGCCAGCAGTATCGACTACGAGCAGTACTTC

D gene: TRBD1
J gene: TRBJ2-7
V gene: TRBV5-1
clone size: few
CDR3 protein: CASSSLWTGPYEQYF
CDR3 DNA: TGCGCCAGCAGCTCCCTCTGGACAGGGCCCTACGAGCAGTACTTC

D gene: -
J gene: TRBJ2-7
V gene: TRBV20-1
clone size: many
CDR3 protein: CSARVWLSGAYEQYF
CDR3 DNA: TGCAGTGCTAGAGTATGGTTATCGGGAGCCTACGAGCAGTACTTC